This T cell receptor (beta chain) is drawn from a study of cytomegalovirus exposure and HLA in healthy donors. For this clone: Its antigen is as yet unknown.

The table came from immunoSEQ multiplex PCR; TCRdb's copy has only in-frame clones and leaves some out. The data hold hundreds of thousands of clones, with 86% observed a single time. General study points: The authors confirmed in vitro that a few CMV-associated chains were specific for CMV antigens.

Sequenced: PBMCs. The sequence derives from a woman younger than 30 in good health and CMV-seronegative.

CDR3 in amino acids: CASSKGRLVHEQYF. The CDR3 DNA reads TGTGCCAGCAGTAAGGGGAGGTTGGTCCACGAGCAGTACTTC. This sequence joins TRBV25-1 and TRBJ2-7; D possibly corresponds to TRBD2 (6 bases). V lost 5 bases to trimming and J lost 5 bases, with 16 bases between them. From germline, CDR1 is MGHDK and CDR2 SYGVNS. CDR3 length: 14 residues.